One and the same sample provided the 7 T cell receptor beta chains below, sequenced in a study of T cell responses to AZD1222 COVID-19 vaccine. Generated by immunoSEQ multiplex PCR, the TCRdb table keeps only in-frame clones and is missing some. There are around 130,000 clones in the sample; around 90% occur only once, and 1.3% to 1.5% lies in the top ten. The material sequenced was peripheral blood, taken on day 0 of AZD1222 vaccination. The receptors come from an adult in good health.

CDR3 in amino acids: CASSQKSGASTGELFF. CDR3 DNA sequence: TGTGCCAGCAGCCAAAAATCTGGGGCAAGCACCGGGGAGCTGTTTTTT. The V gene is TRBV4-2, the J gene TRBJ2-2; TRBD1 might be the D (5 bases). The germline V gene encodes CDR1 LGHNA and CDR2 YNFKEQ. CDR3 length equals 16 residues. Deletions cut 2 bases from V and 4 bases from J, with 14 bases between.

This clone was picked up a small number of times. The chain joins TRBV28 to TRBJ2-1; no clear D gene. The CDR3 runs 17 residues. V lost 5 bases, J lost 2 bases, and 19 bases lay in between. Germline-derived CDR1 and CDR2 are MDHEN and SYDVKM. CDR3 protein: CASSHSGVRSPYNEQFF. Here the CDR3 DNA reads TGTGCCAGCAGTCACTCCGGCGTGCGGAGTCCCTACAATGAGCAGTTCTTC.

The chain couples TRBV7-2 to TRBJ1-5; perhaps TRBD1 as D (5 bases). Per the germline V gene, CDR1 is SGHTA and CDR2 is FQGNSA. Trimming cost V 4 bases and J 0 bases, with 7 bases left between them. The CDR3 runs 14 residues. Here the CDR3 reads CASSWGVSNQPQHF. DNA of the CDR3: TGTGCCAGCAGCTGGGGGGTTAGCAATCAGCCCCAGCATTTT.

This chain connects TRBV5-5 to TRBJ1-1; 8 bases are shared with TRBD1. The J segment lost 2 bases and the V segment lost 9 bases, leaving 3 bases of the junction unmatched. CDR1 SGHKS and CDR2 YYEKEE come from the germline V gene (reference sequence). The CDR3 is 12 residues long. The CDR3 DNA reads as TGTGCCACAGGACAGGGTAACACTGAAGCTTTCTTT. Translation gives CATGQGNTEAFF.

This sequence joins TRBV5-1 and TRBJ1-3, with 7 bases that match TRBD1. The CDR3 runs 17 residues. The V and J ends lost 2 bases and 0 bases, in that order; junction bases with no gene match: 8. Germline values: CDR1 SGHRS, CDR2 YFSETQ. In DNA form, the CDR3 reads TGCGCCAGCAGCTTAGCGACAGGGACTGGCTCTGGAAACACCATATATTTT. Protein sequence: CASSLATGTGSGNTIYF.

This chain joins TRBV10-3 and TRBJ2-3, with 11 bases aligning to TRBD2. J was trimmed by 2 bases and V by 7 bases; bases with no gene match: 5. CDR1 and CDR2 from the germline V gene are ENHRY and SYGVKD. CDR3 length: 15 residues. The CDR3: CAIKASGGSTDTQYF. The DNA of the CDR3 is TGTGCCATCAAGGCTAGCGGGGGGTCCACAGATACGCAGTATTTT.

This chain links TRBV7-6 with TRBJ1-2, with D tentatively TRBD1 (6 bases). Trimming pared 2 bases from V and 4 bases from J, leaving 14 bases between. This CDR3 spans 15 amino acids. The germline V gene has CDR1 SGHVS and CDR2 FNYEAQ. CDR3 bases: TGTGCCAGCAGCTTAAGCGGCAGGGGAATCTATGGCTACACCTTC. Translating gives CASSLSGRGIYGYTF.